This is a list of T cell receptor beta chains from one sample in a study of T cells in Graves' hyperthyroidism and ophthalmopathy. TCRdb itself ran the multiplex PCR reads through MiXCR, one entry per CDR3 protein. The table lists 300,000 to 350,000 distinct CDR3 sequences, around a sixth of them singletons. The sequencing input was blood. The receptors shown here come from a woman aged 45-60 years with Graves' hyperthyroidism. Each CDR3 is given with its conserved first and last residue. D genes are given only for firm matches. Clone size is stated in some rows and not others, as once, few, many or a class when expanded.

TRBV30	few	TRBJ1-3	14	TRBD1	CAWAGQGSGNTIYF	TGTGCCTGGGCGGGACAGGGCTCCGGAAACACCATATATTTT
TRBV27	-	TRBJ1-4	16	-	CASSFGHPGTNEKLFF	TGTGCCAGCAGTTTTGGCCACCCGGGGACTAATGAAAAACTGTTTTTT
TRBV3-1	-	TRBJ1-5	14	TRBD1	CASSQGGGPTPQHF	TGTGCCAGCAGCCAAGGAGGGGGCCCAACGCCCCAGCATTTT
TRBV6-1	many	TRBJ2-5	15	TRBD2	CASSLGLAGAETQYF	TGTGCCAGCAGTTTAGGACTAGCGGGTGCAGAGACCCAGTACTTC
TRBV30	many	TRBJ2-5	12	-	CAWSTGLGTQYF	TGTGCCTGGAGTACGGGGCTCGGGACCCAGTACTTC
TRBV25-1	-	TRBJ2-7	15	-	CASSAAGLTSYEQYF	TGTGCCAGCAGTGCTGCCGGACTAACTTCCTACGAGCAGTACTTC
TRBV3-1	-	TRBJ2-7	15	TRBD2	CASSQQLAGVGEQYF	TGTGCCAGCAGCCAGCAGCTAGCGGGAGTTGGCGAGCAGTACTTC
TRBV5-4	few	TRBJ2-1	14	-	CASSFKGVDNEQFF	TGTGCCAGCAGCTTCAAAGGAGTGGATAATGAGCAGTTCTTC
TRBV6-5	-	TRBJ1-5	15	-	CASRQGGTGGQPQHF	TGTGCCAGCAGGCAAGGGGGGACGGGCGGTCAGCCCCAGCATTTT
TRBV27	-	TRBJ2-1	16	TRBD2	CASSDPGTSGYNEQFF	TGTGCCAGCAGTGACCCTGGGACTAGCGGATACAATGAGCAGTTCTTC
TRBV4-1	-	TRBJ1-1	15	-	CASSQARGLSTEAFF	TGCGCCAGCAGCCAAGCTAGAGGGCTGAGCACTGAAGCTTTCTTT
TRBV12-3/TRBV12-4	many	TRBJ2-7	16	TRBD2	CASSSESGRVRDEQYF	TGTGCCAGCAGTTCAGAGTCTGGGAGGGTAAGAGACGAGCAGTACTTC
TRBV5-1	few	TRBJ1-3	18	-	CASSPWAPAARSGNTIYF	TGCGCCAGCAGCCCCTGGGCCCCGGCCGCCCGTTCTGGAAACACCATATATTTT
TRBV10-3	-	TRBJ2-3	14	-	CAISESPPVDTQYF	TGTGCCATCAGTGAGTCCCCCCCCGTTGATACGCAGTATTTT
TRBV9	-	TRBJ2-1	15	-	CASSGTKTGFNEQFF	TGTGCCAGCAGCGGTACAAAAACAGGGTTCAATGAGCAGTTCTTC
TRBV6-6	few	TRBJ2-1	13	-	CASSYPPPNEQFF	TGTGCCAGCAGTTACCCCCCCCCCAATGAGCAGTTCTTC
TRBV9	-	TRBJ2-3	14	TRBD2	CASNKAGVTDTQYF	TGTGCCAGCAACAAAGCGGGAGTCACAGATACGCAGTATTTT
TRBV11-1	many	TRBJ1-1	13	-	CASSSRQELEAFF	TGTGCCAGCAGCTCGAGACAGGAGCTTGAAGCTTTCTTT
TRBV5-1	-	TRBJ2-7	13	TRBD2	CASSLEIAGEQYF	TGCGCCAGCAGCTTGGAAATAGCGGGAGAGCAGTACTTC
TRBV5-5	-	TRBJ2-1	15	-	CASSLVPREYNEQFF	TGTGCCAGCAGCTTGGTTCCTAGGGAATACAATGAGCAGTTCTTC
TRBV11-2	many	TRBJ2-1	15	-	CASSSGQRTYNEQFF	TGTGCCAGCAGCTCCGGACAGAGGACCTACAATGAGCAGTTCTTC
TRBV29-1	many	TRBJ1-2	12	-	CSVEVRNYGYTF	TGCAGCGTTGAAGTACGGAACTATGGCTACACCTTC
TRBV7-9	few	TRBJ2-1	15	TRBD1	CASSYPGTGIDEQFF	TGTGCCAGCAGCTACCCCGGGACAGGGATCGATGAGCAGTTCTTC